This record looks at one TCR beta chain sequence and its context. TCR beta libraries used about 1.9 micrograms of DNA from cryopreserved PBMCs. Only in-frame clones appear in the TCRdb table, and some are missing; sequencing was by immunoSEQ multiplex PCR. Of 250,000 to 350,000 clones listed, more than 70% are singletons. The sample belongs to a study of cytotoxic CD8 clonotypes in ibrutinib-treated CLL. Study details: Responses: roughly 25 partial, 2 complete; after median roughly 5.5 years, approximately 14 stayed remitted, roughly 12 progressed.

V dropped 1 base and J dropped 7 bases, with 11 bases sitting between them. Per germline, CDR1 MDHEN and CDR2 SYDVKM. The CDR3 contains 14 residues. Sequencing was performed on PBMCs, taken at disease progression, from a patient treated with ibrutinib. This receptor was obtained from a human donor with chronic lymphocytic leukemia. The V and J genes are TRBV28 and TRBJ2-1; D gene ambiguous. CDR3: CASSLLDGRNEQFF. Here the CDR3 DNA reads TGTGCCAGCAGTTTATTAGACGGTCGAAATGAGCAGTTCTTC.